The sequence of this TCR beta chain was determined in a study of blood T cell repertoires in COVID-19. About the study: The analysed material was cDNA or gDNA that came from T cells, B-cell-depleted T cells, or PBMCs.

The germline V gene encodes CDR1 SGHKS and CDR2 YYEKEE (reference sequence). This CDR3 region has 14 residues. Trimming left V 0 bases short and J 4 bases short, with 10 bases between. The table came from immunoSEQ multiplex PCR; TCRdb's copy has only in-frame clones and leaves some out. This table holds some 130,000 clones, roughly two thirds found once. Sequenced input: peripheral blood. The source of this sequence is a woman in her sixties or seventies with acute or convalescent COVID-19. The rearrangement uses TRBV5-5 and TRBJ1-1; D ambiguous. CDR3 sequence: CASSLEVRSTEAFF. CDR3 in DNA: TGTGCCAGCAGCTTGGAAGTCAGATCCACTGAAGCTTTCTTT.